This record concerns one T cell receptor beta chain sequence. Its antigen is unidentified. These data come from a study of CD8 T cells in Susac syndrome. Notes on the study in general: None of the CD4+ T cell repertoires in Susac syndrome showed clonal expansion.

RNA amounts of roughly 0.45 to 1 ug underwent reverse transcription with random hexamers. An immunoSEQ multiplex PCR amplified TCR beta CDR3 over 54 Vbeta and 13 Jbeta. Each CDR3 protein is one row after TCRdb ran MiXCR on the immunoSEQ multiplex PCR reads. The sample includes 200,000 or so distinct CDR3 sequences, around 95% seen only once; the top ten take approximately 0.089%. FACS was used to enrich TEMRA cells, whereas the CD8+ and CD4+ T cells were obtained by negative isolation. The sequence came from a human donor with Susac syndrome. Source material: CD4+ T cells from PBMCs.

CDR3 coding DNA: TGTGCCAGCAGTTTTAGGGGCTATAATTCACCCCTCCACTTT. Translating it yields CASSFRGYNSPLHF. This sequence joins TRBV27 and TRBJ1-6; possible D gene TRBD1, 5 bases. The length of the CDR3 is 14 residues. CDR1 and CDR2 (germline): MNHEY, SMNVEV (reference sequence). Trimming pared 3 bases from V and 3 bases from J, leaving 6 bases between.